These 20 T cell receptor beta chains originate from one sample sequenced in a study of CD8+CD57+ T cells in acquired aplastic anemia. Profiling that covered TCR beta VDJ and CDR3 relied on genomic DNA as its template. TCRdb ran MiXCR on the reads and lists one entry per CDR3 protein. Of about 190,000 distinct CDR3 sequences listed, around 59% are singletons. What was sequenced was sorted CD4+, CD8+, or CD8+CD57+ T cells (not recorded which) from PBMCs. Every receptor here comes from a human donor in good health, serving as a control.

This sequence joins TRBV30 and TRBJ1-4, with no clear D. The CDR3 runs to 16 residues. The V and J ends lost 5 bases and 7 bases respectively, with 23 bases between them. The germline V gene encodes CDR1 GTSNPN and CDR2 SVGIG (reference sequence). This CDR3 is CAWGHRILSSGEKLFF. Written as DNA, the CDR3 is TGTGCCTGGGGTCATAGGATCTTATCTTCAGGTGAAAAACTGTTTTTT.

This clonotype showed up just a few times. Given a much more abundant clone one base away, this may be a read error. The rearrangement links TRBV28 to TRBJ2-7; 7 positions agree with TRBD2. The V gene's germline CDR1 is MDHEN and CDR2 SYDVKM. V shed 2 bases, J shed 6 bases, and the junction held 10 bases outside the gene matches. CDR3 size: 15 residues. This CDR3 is CASSLAGLGGSEQYF. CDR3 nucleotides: TGTGCCAGCAGTTTAGCGGGATTGGGAGGGAGCGAGCAGTACTTC.

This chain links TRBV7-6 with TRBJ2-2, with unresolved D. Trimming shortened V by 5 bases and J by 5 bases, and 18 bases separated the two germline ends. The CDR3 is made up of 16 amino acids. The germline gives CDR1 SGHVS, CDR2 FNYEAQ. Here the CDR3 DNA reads TGTGCCAGCAGCCCCTTTGGTTGGGGTGAGACCGGGGAGCTGTTTTTT. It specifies CASSPFGWGETGELFF.

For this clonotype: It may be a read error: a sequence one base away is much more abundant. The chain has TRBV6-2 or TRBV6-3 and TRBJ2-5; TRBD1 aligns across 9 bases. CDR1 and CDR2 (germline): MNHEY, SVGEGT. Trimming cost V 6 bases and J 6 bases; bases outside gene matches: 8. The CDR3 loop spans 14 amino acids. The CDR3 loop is CASRRTGATKTQYF. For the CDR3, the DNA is TGTGCCAGCAGGAGGACAGGGGCGACAAAGACCCAGTACTTC.

The CDR3 coding sequence is TGCGCCAGCAACTCGAGACAGGGCACAGATACGCAGTATTTT. Translated, it gives CASNSRQGTDTQYF. J is TRBJ2-3 and V is TRBV5-1; tentatively, D is TRBD1 (6 bases). There are 14 residues in the CDR3. Germline V CDR1 and CDR2: SGHRS, YFSETQ. The V and J ends lost 6 bases and 1 base respectively, with 12 bases between them. The whole variable domain, remainder taken from reference TRBV5-1 and TRBJ2-3, is KAGVTQTPRYLIKTRGQQVTLSCSPISGHRSVSWYQQTPGQGLQFLFEYFSETQRNKGNFPGRFSGRQFSNSRSEMNVSTLELGDSALYLCASNSRQGTDTQYFGPGTRLTVL.

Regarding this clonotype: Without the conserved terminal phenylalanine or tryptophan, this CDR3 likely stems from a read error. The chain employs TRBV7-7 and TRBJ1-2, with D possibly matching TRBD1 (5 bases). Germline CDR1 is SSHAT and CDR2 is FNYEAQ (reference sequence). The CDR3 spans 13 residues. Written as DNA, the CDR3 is TGTGCTAGCAGCTCGGACAAGTTCTATGGCTACACCCTC. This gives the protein CASSSDKFYGYTL.

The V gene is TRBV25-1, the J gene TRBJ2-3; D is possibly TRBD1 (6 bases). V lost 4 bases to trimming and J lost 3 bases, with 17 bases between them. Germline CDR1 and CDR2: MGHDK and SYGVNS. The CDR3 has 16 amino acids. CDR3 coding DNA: TGTGCCAGCAGTGCCGGGACATCCCTGAGGACAGATACGCAGTATTTT. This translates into CASSAGTSLRTDTQYF.

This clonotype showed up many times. This CDR3 is CASSLQDGYTF. CDR3 nucleotides: TGTGCCAGCAGTTTACAGGATGGCTACACCTTC. The gene calls are TRBV28 and TRBJ1-2; no clear D gene. Germline CDR1 reads MDHEN; CDR2 reads SYDVKM. V gave up 2 bases and J gave up 6 bases, with 4 bases separating them. This CDR3 region has 11 residues.

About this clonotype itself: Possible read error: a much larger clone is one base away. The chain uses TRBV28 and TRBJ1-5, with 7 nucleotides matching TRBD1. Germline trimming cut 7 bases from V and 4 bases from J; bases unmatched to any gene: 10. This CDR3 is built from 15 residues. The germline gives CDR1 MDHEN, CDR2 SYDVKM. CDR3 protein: CASTTSTGRNQPQHF. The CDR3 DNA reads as TGTGCCAGCACGACGTCGACAGGGCGGAATCAGCCCCAGCATTTT.

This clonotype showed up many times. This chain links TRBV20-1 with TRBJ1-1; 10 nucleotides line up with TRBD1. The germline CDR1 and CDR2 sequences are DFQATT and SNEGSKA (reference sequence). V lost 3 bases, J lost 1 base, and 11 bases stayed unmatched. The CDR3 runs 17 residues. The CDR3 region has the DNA TGCAGTGCTAGGGGGACAGGGGCGCTCGGTCGGAACACTGAAGCTTTCTTT. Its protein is CSARGTGALGRNTEAFF.

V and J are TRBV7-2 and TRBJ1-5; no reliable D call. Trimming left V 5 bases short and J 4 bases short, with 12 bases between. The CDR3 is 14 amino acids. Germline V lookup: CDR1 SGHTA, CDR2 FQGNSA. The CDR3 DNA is TGTGCCAGCAGCCCAAGGACCGAGAATCAGCCCCAGCATTTT. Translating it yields CASSPRTENQPQHF.

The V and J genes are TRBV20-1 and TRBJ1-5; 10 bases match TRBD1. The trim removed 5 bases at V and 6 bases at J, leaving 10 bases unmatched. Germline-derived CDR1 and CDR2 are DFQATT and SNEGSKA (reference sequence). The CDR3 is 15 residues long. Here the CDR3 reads CSARTGTGEGQPQHF. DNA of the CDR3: TGCAGTGCTCGTACCGGGACAGGGGAGGGTCAGCCCCAGCATTTT.

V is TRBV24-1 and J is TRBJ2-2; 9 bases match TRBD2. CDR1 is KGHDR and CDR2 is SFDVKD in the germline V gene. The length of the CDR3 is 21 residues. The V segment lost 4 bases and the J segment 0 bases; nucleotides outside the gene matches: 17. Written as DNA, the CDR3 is TGTGCCACCAGTGACTACCTAACCAGCGGGGGGCATAACGCGAACACCGGGGAGCTGTTTTTT. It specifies CATSDYLTSGGHNANTGELFF.

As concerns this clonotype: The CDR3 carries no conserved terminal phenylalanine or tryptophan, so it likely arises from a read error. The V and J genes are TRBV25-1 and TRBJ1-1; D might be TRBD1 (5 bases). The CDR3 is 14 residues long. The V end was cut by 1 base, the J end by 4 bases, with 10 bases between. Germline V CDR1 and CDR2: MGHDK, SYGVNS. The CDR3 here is CASSESGPCTEAFL. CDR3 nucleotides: TGTGCCAGCAGTGAATCGGGGCCATGCACTGAAGCTTTCTTG.

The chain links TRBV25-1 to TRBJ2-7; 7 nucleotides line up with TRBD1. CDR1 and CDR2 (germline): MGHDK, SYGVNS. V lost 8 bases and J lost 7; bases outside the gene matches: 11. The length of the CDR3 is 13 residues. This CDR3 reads CASASLTGNEQYF. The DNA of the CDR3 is TGTGCCAGCGCTTCTTTGACAGGGAATGAGCAGTACTTC.

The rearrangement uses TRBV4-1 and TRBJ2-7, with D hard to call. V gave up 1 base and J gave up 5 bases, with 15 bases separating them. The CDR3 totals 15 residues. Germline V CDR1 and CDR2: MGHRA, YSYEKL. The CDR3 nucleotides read TGCGCCAGCAGCCAAGCCGTAGGTACCGGCCACGAGCAGTACTTC. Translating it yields CASSQAVGTGHEQYF.

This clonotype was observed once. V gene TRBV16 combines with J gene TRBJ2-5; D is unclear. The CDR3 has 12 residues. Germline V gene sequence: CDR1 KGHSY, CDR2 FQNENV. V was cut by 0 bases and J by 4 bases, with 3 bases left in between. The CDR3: CASSQSSETQYF. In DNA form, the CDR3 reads TGTGCCAGCAGCCAATCGTCAGAGACCCAGTACTTC.

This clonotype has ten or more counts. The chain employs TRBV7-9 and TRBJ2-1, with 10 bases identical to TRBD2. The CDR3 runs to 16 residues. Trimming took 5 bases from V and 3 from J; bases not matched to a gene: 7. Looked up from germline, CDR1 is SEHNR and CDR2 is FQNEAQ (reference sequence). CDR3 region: CASSEDSSGGYNEQFF. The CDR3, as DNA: TGTGCCAGCAGCGAAGACTCTAGCGGGGGCTACAATGAGCAGTTCTTC.

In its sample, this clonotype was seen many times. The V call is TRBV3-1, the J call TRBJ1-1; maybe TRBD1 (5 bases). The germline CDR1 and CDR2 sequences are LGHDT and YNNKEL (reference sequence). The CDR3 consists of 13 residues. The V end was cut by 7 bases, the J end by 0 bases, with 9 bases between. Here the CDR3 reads CASTRQMNTEAFF. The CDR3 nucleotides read TGTGCCAGCACCCGACAGATGAACACTGAAGCTTTCTTT.

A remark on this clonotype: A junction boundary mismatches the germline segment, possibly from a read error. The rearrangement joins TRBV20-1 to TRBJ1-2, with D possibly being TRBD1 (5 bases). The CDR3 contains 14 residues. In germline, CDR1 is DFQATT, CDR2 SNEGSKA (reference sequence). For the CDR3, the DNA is TGCAGTGCTAGACCAGCAGGAGGGGACTATGGCCACACCTTC. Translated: CSARPAGGDYGHTF.